This T cell receptor delta chain was sequenced during a study of gamma delta lymphoproliferative disorders and STAT genes. TCRdb called clones from the multiplex PCR reads again using CATT. The sample includes roughly 250 delta-chain clones, approximately 9.1% of them seen just once. The CDR3 has 26 amino acids. Germline CDR1 reads TSWWSYY; CDR2 reads QGS. Germline trimming cut 1 base from V and 0 bases from J; bases unmatched to any gene: 33. Sequencing used genomic DNA taken from PBMCs of patients and controls. Sequenced: blood. This sequence was found in a human donor with gamma-delta T-cell large granular lymphocyte leukemia. The chain uses TRDV1 and TRDJ1; 9 nucleotides agree with TRDD2. The CDR3 spells CALGEQVPPSYVFRLLGGPYTDKLIF. The CDR3 DNA reads TGTGCTCTTGGGGAACAAGTTCCTCCTTCCTACGTTTTTCGACTTTTAGGGGGCCCCTACACCGATAAACTCATCTTT.